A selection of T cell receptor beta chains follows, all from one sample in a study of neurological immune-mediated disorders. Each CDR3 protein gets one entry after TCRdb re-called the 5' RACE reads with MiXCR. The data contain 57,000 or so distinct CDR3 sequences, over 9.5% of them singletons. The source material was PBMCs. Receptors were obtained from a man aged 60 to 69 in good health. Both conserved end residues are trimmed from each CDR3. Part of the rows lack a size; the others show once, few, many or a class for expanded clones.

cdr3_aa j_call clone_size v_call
ASSLNGINQPQH TRBJ1-5 many TRBV7-2
ASTPGRAQETQY TRBJ2-5 many TRBV7-2
ASSPKEGGTEAF TRBJ1-1 many TRBV18
ASSERGSGTDTQY TRBJ2-3 many TRBV2
SAERNSGGSGELF TRBJ2-2 many TRBV20-1
ASRTPGQVLSEQY TRBJ2-7 many TRBV2
ASSLDGGAAAF TRBJ1-1 - TRBV7-9
ASSVGPSETQY TRBJ2-5 - TRBV9
ASIVWGRGVGTEAF TRBJ1-1 many TRBV12-3/TRBV12-4
ASGGGGNSGANVLT TRBJ2-6 many TRBV5-1
ASSEGPTGDTEAF TRBJ1-1 many TRBV25-1
ASTSYRNTGELF TRBJ2-2 many TRBV12-3/TRBV12-4
ASSMKGETQY TRBJ2-5 many TRBV7-2
ASCPSGGAGETQY TRBJ2-5 many TRBV6-5
ASSQVQSVGTEAF TRBJ1-1 many TRBV4-3
ASSPRWGQGYNEQF TRBJ2-1 many TRBV11-2
ASGRTGGTGELF TRBJ2-2 many TRBV5-1
ASSLHPAVTGTSGNTIY TRBJ1-3 many TRBV5-1
ASKPGLAGGPTGELF TRBJ2-2 few TRBV5-5
SASHTGDTEAF TRBJ1-1 many TRBV20-1
SASDREYQPQH TRBJ1-5 many TRBV20-1
ASSPGGHITEAF TRBJ1-1 many TRBV7-3
SATGAENTEAF TRBJ1-1 many TRBV20-1
ASSLEARLGYT TRBJ1-2 many TRBV7-2
SARTLGQISVEAF TRBJ1-1 many TRBV20-1
ASSPLPTGLNTGELF TRBJ2-2 - TRBV5-1
ASSLVGGQSTEAF TRBJ1-1 many TRBV5-1
ASKDRGNQPQH TRBJ1-5 many TRBV12-3/TRBV12-4
ASSSGQGNEKLF TRBJ1-4 many TRBV5-1
ASTPDSTEGELF TRBJ2-2 many TRBV6-6
ASSSRGYEQF TRBJ2-1 few TRBV12-3/TRBV12-4
ASSYAPRTGKGNEQF TRBJ2-1 many TRBV14
ATSREDSSYEQY TRBJ2-7 - TRBV15
ASSFGGVNEQY TRBJ2-7 many TRBV3-1
ASSPPRISMNTEAF TRBJ1-1 - TRBV19
ASSLEGTGAYEQY TRBJ2-7 many TRBV7-2
ASSPRTVGSGELF TRBJ2-2 many TRBV12-3/TRBV12-4
SASLGFRSDQY TRBJ2-7 - TRBV20-1
ATAPSSGGYNEQF TRBJ2-1 many TRBV28
SVVDWVAGGWDEQF TRBJ2-1 few TRBV29-1
SARDRWCPVSEQY TRBJ2-7 - TRBV20-1
SAPIPRSLGPLEQF TRBJ2-1 many TRBV20-1